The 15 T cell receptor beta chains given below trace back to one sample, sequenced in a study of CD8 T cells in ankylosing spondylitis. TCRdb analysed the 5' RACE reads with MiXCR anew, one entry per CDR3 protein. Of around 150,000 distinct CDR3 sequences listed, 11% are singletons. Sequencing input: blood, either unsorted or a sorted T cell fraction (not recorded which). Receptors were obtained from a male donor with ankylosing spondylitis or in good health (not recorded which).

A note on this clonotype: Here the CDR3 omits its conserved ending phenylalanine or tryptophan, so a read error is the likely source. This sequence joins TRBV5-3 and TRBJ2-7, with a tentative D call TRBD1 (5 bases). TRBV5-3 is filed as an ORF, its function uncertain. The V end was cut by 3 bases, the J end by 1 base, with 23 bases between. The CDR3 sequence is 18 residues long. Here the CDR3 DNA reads TGTGCCAGAAGCTCCACTGGGCAGACCTCGAAGGGGTCCTACGAGCAGTACTGC. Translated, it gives CARSSTGQTSKGSYEQYC.

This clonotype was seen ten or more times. CDR3 residues: CASSQDSRGGGLFF. In DNA form, the CDR3 reads TGTGCCAGCAGCCAAGATTCTAGGGGCGGCGGACTGTTTTTT. V gene TRBV3-1 combines with J gene TRBJ1-4, with a tentative D call TRBD1 (5 bases). This CDR3 has 14 amino acids. Per germline, CDR1 LGHDT and CDR2 YNNKEL (reference sequence). V was clipped by 0 bases and J by 13 bases, with 15 bases between them.

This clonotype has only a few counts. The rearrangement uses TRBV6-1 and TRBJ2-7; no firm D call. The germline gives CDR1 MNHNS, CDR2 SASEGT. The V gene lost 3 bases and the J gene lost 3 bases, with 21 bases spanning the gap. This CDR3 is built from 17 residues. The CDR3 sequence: CASSDGRQTIHYYEQYF. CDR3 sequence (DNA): TGTGCCAGCAGTGACGGTCGGCAAACTATCCACTACTACGAGCAGTACTTC.

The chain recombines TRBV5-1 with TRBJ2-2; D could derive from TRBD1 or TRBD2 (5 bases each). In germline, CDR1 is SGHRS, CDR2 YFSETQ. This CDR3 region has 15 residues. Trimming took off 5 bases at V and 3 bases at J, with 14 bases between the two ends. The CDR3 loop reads CASRGTRVDTGELFF. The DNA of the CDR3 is TGCGCCAGCAGGGGGACGAGAGTGGACACCGGGGAGCTGTTTTTT.

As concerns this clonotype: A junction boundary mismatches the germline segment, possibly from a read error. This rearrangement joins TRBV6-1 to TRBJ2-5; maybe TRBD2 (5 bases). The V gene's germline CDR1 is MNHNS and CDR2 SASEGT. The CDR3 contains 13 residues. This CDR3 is CASSEARTQPGDF. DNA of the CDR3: TGTGCCAGCAGTGAAGCGCGAACACAACCCGGGGACTTC.

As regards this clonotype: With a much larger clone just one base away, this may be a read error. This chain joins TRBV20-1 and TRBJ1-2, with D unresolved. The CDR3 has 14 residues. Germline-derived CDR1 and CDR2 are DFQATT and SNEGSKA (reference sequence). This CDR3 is CSAREGGRFDGHTF. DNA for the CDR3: TGCAGTGCTAGAGAAGGTGGCAGGTTCGATGGCCACACCTTC.

CDR3 protein: CASRKTANTGELFF. As DNA, the CDR3 is TGTGCCAGCAGGAAGACAGCGAACACCGGGGAGCTGTTTTTT. The gene calls are TRBV7-9 and TRBJ2-2, with D possibly TRBD1 on 5 matching bases. V lost 6 bases and J 0 bases, leaving 8 bases between the germline ends. Germline V gene sequence: CDR1 SEHNR, CDR2 FQNEAQ (reference sequence). CDR3 length: 14 residues.

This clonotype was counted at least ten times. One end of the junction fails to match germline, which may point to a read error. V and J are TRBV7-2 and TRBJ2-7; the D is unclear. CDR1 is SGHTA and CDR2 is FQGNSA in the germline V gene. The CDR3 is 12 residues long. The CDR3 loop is CASSLVVYEQYF. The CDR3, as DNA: TGTGCCAGCAGTTTAGTTGTTTACGAGCAGTACTTC.

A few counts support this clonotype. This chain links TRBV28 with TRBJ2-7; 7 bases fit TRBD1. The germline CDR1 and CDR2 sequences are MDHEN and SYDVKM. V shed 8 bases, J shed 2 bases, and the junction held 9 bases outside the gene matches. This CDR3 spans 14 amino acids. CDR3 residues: CASLHPGQTYEQYF. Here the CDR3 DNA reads TGTGCCAGCCTCCACCCGGGACAGACCTACGAGCAGTACTTC. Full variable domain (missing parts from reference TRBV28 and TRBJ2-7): DVKVTQSSRYLVKRTGEKVFLECVQDMDHENMFWYRQDPGLGLRLIYFSYDVKMKEKGDIPEGYSVSREKKERFSLILESASTNQTSMYLCASLHPGQTYEQYFGPGTRLTVT.

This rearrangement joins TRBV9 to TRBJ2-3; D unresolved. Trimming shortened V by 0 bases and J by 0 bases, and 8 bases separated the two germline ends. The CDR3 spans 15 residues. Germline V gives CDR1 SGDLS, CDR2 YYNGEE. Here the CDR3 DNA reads TGTGCCAGCAGCGTAGGTGGTGGAAGCACAGATACGCAGTATTTT. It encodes CASSVGGGSTDTQYF. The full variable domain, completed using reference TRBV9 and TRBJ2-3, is DSGVTQTPKHLITATGQRVTLRCSPRSGDLSVYWYQQSLDQGLQFLIQYYNGEERAKGNILERFSAQQFPDLHSELNLSSLELGDSALYFCASSVGGGSTDTQYFGPGTRLTVL.

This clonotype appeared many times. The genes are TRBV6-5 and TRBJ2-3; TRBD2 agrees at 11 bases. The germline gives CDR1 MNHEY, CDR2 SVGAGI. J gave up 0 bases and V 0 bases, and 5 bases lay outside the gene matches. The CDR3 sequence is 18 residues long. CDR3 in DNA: TGTGCCAGCAGTTACTCGCGGCTAGCGGGGGGAAGCACAGATACGCAGTATTTT. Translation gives CASSYSRLAGGSTDTQYF.

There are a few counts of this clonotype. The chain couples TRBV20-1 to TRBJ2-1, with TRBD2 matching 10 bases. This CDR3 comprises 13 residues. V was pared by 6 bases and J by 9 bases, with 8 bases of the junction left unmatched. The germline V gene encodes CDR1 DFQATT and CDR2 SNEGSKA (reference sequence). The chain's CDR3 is CSAGSGRALEQFF. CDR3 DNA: TGCAGTGCCGGCAGCGGGAGGGCCCTTGAGCAGTTCTTC.

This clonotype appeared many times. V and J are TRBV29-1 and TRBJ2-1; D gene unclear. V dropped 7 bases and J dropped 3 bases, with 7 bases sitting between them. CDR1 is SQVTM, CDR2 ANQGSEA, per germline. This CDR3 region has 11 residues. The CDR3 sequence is CSASVYNEQFF. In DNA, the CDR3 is TGCAGCGCCTCAGTCTACAATGAGCAGTTCTTC.

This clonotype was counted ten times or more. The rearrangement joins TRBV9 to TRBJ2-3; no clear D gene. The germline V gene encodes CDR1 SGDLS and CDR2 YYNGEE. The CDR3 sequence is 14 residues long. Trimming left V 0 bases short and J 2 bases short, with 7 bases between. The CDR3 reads CASSVGEDTDTQYF. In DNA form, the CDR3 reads TGTGCCAGCAGCGTAGGAGAGGACACAGATACGCAGTATTTT.

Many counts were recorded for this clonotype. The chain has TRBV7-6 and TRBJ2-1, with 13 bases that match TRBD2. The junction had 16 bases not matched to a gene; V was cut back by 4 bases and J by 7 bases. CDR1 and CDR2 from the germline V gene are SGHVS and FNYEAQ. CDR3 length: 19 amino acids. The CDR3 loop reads CASSSIAGLAGSAQNEQFF. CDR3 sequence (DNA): TGTGCCAGCAGCTCGATAGCGGGACTAGCGGGATCCGCTCAGAATGAGCAGTTCTTC.